The 24 T cell receptor beta chains below all came from one sample that was sequenced in a study of cytomegalovirus exposure and HLA in healthy donors. Both 60 Vbeta primers and 13 Jbeta primers went into the PCR. Sequencing was performed with immunoSEQ multiplex PCR; in TCRdb, only in-frame clones are kept and a portion is missing. This sample carries some 150,000 clones, about four fifths of them seen once, and the ten largest clones take more than 4%. Sequences were obtained from PBMCs. The origin of the receptors is a woman aged 40 to 50 in good health and CMV-seropositive.

The chain carries TRBV4-2 and TRBJ1-2; 8 bases fit TRBD1. The J segment lost 8 bases and the V segment lost 0 bases, leaving 8 bases of the junction unmatched. Germline lookup yields CDR1 LGHNA and CDR2 YNFKEQ. CDR3 length equals 15 residues. CDR3 region: CASSQEFQGARGYTF. The CDR3 coding sequence is TGTGCCAGCAGCCAAGAATTTCAGGGGGCCAGAGGCTACACCTTC.

The chain employs TRBV19 and TRBJ1-1; tentative D call: TRBD1 (5 bases). The CDR3 length is 17 residues. The V gene lost 6 bases and the J gene lost 1 base, with 21 bases spanning the gap. Germline CDR1 reads LNHDA; CDR2 reads SQIVND (reference sequence). CDR3 in amino acids: CASSALGHGRGNTEAFF. The CDR3 DNA reads TGTGCCAGTAGCGCGCTCGGACACGGAAGGGGGAACACTGAAGCTTTCTTT.

This clone has a handful of counts. The V call is TRBV6-5, the J call TRBJ1-1, with TRBD1 identical over 8 bases. Germline CDR1 and CDR2: MNHEY and SVGAGI. The V segment lost 6 bases and the J segment 6 bases; nucleotides outside the gene matches: 9. CDR3 length: 14 residues. CDR3 sequence reads: CASRPTGAGSEAFF. The CDR3 DNA follows: TGTGCCAGCAGACCGACAGGGGCTGGCTCTGAAGCTTTCTTT.

The chain is built from TRBV29-1 and TRBJ2-7; the match to TRBD2 covers 9 bases. The CDR3 spans 12 residues. CDR1 and CDR2 (germline): SQVTM, ANQGSEA. Losses at the gene ends were 7 bases for V and 7 bases for J; bases not matched to a gene: 8. The CDR3 DNA reads TGCAGCGCTACTAGCGGGTACGGGGAGCAGTACTTC. This codes for CSATSGYGEQYF.

Points on this clone: The junction departs from germline at one end; a sequencing error may be responsible. The chain employs TRBV7-9 and TRBJ1-6; D unresolved. Germline values: CDR1 SEHNR, CDR2 FQNEAQ (reference sequence). This CDR3 is built from 15 residues. DNA for the CDR3: TGTTCCAGCAGCCCATCGACGGGAGGGAATTCACCCCTCCACTTT. It specifies CSSSPSTGGNSPLHF.

This chain joins TRBV7-2 and TRBJ2-2, with no clear D. The ends were cut back, 1 base at V and 1 base at J, with 7 bases in the middle. Germline CDR1 is SGHTA and CDR2 is FQGNSA. The CDR3 loop spans 15 amino acids. CDR3 sequence reads: CASSLDFLNTGELFF. In DNA form, the CDR3 reads TGTGCCAGCAGCTTAGACTTCTTGAACACCGGGGAGCTGTTTTTT.

The chain couples TRBV30 to TRBJ1-6, with TRBD1 as a possible D gene (5 bases). The CDR3 runs 11 residues. V was cut by 1 base and J by 11 bases, with 6 bases left in between. Germline V CDR1 and CDR2: GTSNPN, SVGIG (reference sequence). CDR3 in DNA: TGTGCCTGGAGTGGGGGGGCACCCCTCCACTTT. This codes for CAWSGGAPLHF. Complete variable domain (other parts from reference TRBV30 and TRBJ1-6): SQTIHQWPATLVQPVGSPLSLECTVEGTSNPNLYWYRQAAGRGLQLLFYSVGIGQISSEVPQNLSASRPQDRQFILSSKKLLLSDSGFYLCAWSGGAPLHFGNGTRLTVT.

V usage is TRBV19 and J usage is TRBJ2-1, with D possibly being TRBD1 (6 bases). Germline V gene data show CDR1 as LNHDA and CDR2 as SQIVND (reference sequence). V dropped 3 bases and J dropped 6 bases, with 15 bases sitting between them. This CDR3 spans 15 amino acids. This chain's CDR3 is CASSMVQGPGNEQFF. In DNA, the CDR3 is TGTGCCAGTAGTATGGTGCAGGGGCCAGGCAATGAGCAGTTCTTC. Full variable domain (missing parts from reference TRBV19 and TRBJ2-1): DGGITQSPKYLFRKEGQNVTLSCEQNLNHDAMYWYRQDPGQGLRLIYYSQIVNDFQKGDIAEGYSVSREKKESFPLTVTSAQKNPTAFYLCASSMVQGPGNEQFFGPGTRLTVL.

Worth noting for this clone: One end of the junction is discordant with germline, which a read error may explain. This chain joins TRBV7-7 and TRBJ2-2; TRBD2 matches 7 bases. The germline gives CDR1 SSHAT, CDR2 FNYEAQ (reference sequence). The CDR3 sequence is 15 residues long. CDR3 DNA: TGTGCTAGCAGCCCAGCCGGGGGGAGGACCGGGGAGCTGTTTTTT. It is translated as CASSPAGGRTGELFF.

The chain recombines TRBV29-1 with TRBJ2-7; D is unresolved. V dropped 7 bases and J dropped 0 bases, with 19 bases sitting between them. Germline CDR1 reads SQVTM; CDR2 reads ANQGSEA. The CDR3 is 15 amino acids. This CDR3 reads CSAKPGISSSYEQYF. DNA of the CDR3: TGCAGCGCGAAACCAGGAATTTCCAGCTCCTACGAGCAGTACTTC.

The chain uses TRBV5-1 and TRBJ1-1; D is undetermined. Germline V gene lookup returns CDR1 SGHRS and CDR2 YFSETQ. V was trimmed by 3 bases and J by 4 bases, leaving 16 bases between them. This CDR3 region has 15 residues. CDR3: CASSWGGLDSTEAFF. Written as DNA, the CDR3 is TGCGCCAGCAGCTGGGGAGGGCTTGATTCCACTGAAGCTTTCTTT.

Only one count was recorded for this clone. V and J are TRBV21-1 and TRBJ1-1; the D call TRBD1 from the table was never checked on the DNA. TRBV21-1 is a documented pseudogene. The CDR3 covers 18 residues. CDR3 sequence reads: CASSKAHSGDTWDTEAFF. CDR3 DNA: TGTGCCAGCAGCAAAGCTCACAGTGGGGACACCTGGGATACTGAAGCTTTCTTT.

There are a few counts of this clone. The V and J genes are TRBV6-1 and TRBJ2-7; 11 bases fit TRBD1. The CDR3 runs to 16 residues. Germline V gene sequence: CDR1 MNHNS, CDR2 SASEGT. With V trimmed by 2 bases and J by 2 bases, 5 bases remained unmatched. In DNA form, the CDR3 reads TGTGCCAGCAGTGAACCGGGACAGGGGGGGGCCTACGAGCAGTACTTC. As protein: CASSEPGQGGAYEQYF.

The CDR3 loop reads CASRGRGFNSPLHF. As DNA, the CDR3 is TGTGCCAGCAGGGGGCGAGGATTCAACTCACCCCTCCACTTT. J is TRBJ1-6 and V is TRBV28; a weak D match, TRBD1 (5 bases). The CDR3 runs 14 residues. Germline lookup yields CDR1 MDHEN and CDR2 SYDVKM. V gave up 6 bases and J gave up 10 bases, with 16 bases separating them.

A remark on this clone: A read error may produce the germline difference seen at one junction end. Other DNA sequences of this sample code for an identical CDR3. The rearrangement uses TRBV18 and TRBJ2-3; possible D gene TRBD2, 5 bases. The germline gives CDR1 KGHSH, CDR2 LQKENI. The CDR3 extends over 16 amino acids. Written as DNA, the CDR3 is TGCGCCAGCTCACCCCTTGGACTGGGCAGCACAGATACGCAGTATTTT. Residues: CASSPLGLGSTDTQYF. Drawing the rest from reference TRBV18 and TRBJ2-3, the complete variable domain is NAGVMQNPRHLVRRRGQEARLRCSPMKGHSHVYWYRQLPEEGLKFMVYLQKENIIDESGMPKERFSAEFPKEGPSILRIQQVVRGDSAAYFCASSPLGLGSTDTQYFGPGTRLTVL.

The V and J genes are TRBV30 and TRBJ2-5; 7 nucleotides agree with TRBD2. The trim removed 7 bases at V and 11 bases at J, leaving 13 bases unmatched. CDR3 length: 12 amino acids. CDR1 is GTSNPN and CDR2 is SVGIG in the germline V gene (reference sequence). CDR3 protein: CASRAGLGEQYF. The CDR3 DNA reads as TGTGCCTCCAGAGCGGGATTGGGGGAGCAGTACTTC. The variable domain in full, completed from reference TRBV30 and TRBJ2-5, reads SQTIHQWPATLVQPVGSPLSLECTVEGTSNPNLYWYRQAAGRGLQLLFYSVGIGQISSEVPQNLSASRPQDRQFILSSKKLLLSDSGFYLCASRAGLGEQYFGPGTRLLVL.

The gene calls are TRBV5-4 and TRBJ2-5, with 10 bases fitting TRBD2. This CDR3 comprises 17 residues. With V trimmed by 2 bases and J by 5 bases, 12 bases remained unmatched. Per germline, CDR1 SGHNT and CDR2 YYREEE (reference sequence). CDR3 amino acids: CASSFGGLAGVWETQYF. CDR3 coding DNA: TGTGCCAGCAGCTTTGGAGGGCTAGCGGGAGTATGGGAGACCCAGTACTTC.

This clone showed up just a few times. The chain joins TRBV18 to TRBJ2-4; 9 nucleotides match TRBD1. The V and J ends lost 8 bases and 2 bases, in that order; junction bases with no gene match: 13. Per germline, CDR1 KGHSH and CDR2 LQKENI. This CDR3 comprises 17 residues. Here the CDR3 reads CASTREFGQGTKNIQYF. CDR3 in DNA: TGTGCCAGCACGCGGGAGTTTGGACAGGGGACCAAAAACATTCAGTACTTC.

The chain carries TRBV29-1 and TRBJ1-1; D uncertain. The CDR3 has 17 amino acids. Deletions cut 1 base from V and 1 base from J, with 19 bases between. Germline CDR1 is SQVTM and CDR2 is ANQGSEA. The CDR3 is CSVEVKEIGGSNTEAFF. CDR3 nucleotide sequence: TGCAGCGTTGAAGTAAAAGAGATAGGAGGGTCGAACACTGAAGCTTTCTTT.

This clone has just a few counts. The CDR3 DNA sequence: TGTGCCAGCAACCCGGGACAGGGAACAGATACGCAGTATTTT. It specifies CASNPGQGTDTQYF. This sequence joins TRBV21-1 and TRBJ2-3; the table's D call, TRBD1, has no DNA check behind it. TRBV21-1 is classified as a pseudogene. There are 14 residues in the CDR3.

In its sample, this clone was seen a few times. V usage is TRBV7-6 and J usage is TRBJ2-1, with D possibly being TRBD2 (5 bases). This CDR3 has 12 residues. CDR1 and CDR2 from the germline V gene are SGHVS and FNYEAQ. V was pared by 5 bases and J by 11 bases, with 13 bases between. The CDR3: CASSPGERKQFF. The CDR3 region has the DNA TGTGCCAGCAGCCCCGGGGAGCGTAAGCAGTTCTTC.

CDR3 residues: CASSIDPRDYSNQPQHF. CDR3 bases: TGTGCCAGTAGTATCGACCCCCGGGACTATAGCAATCAGCCCCAGCATTTT. This chain connects TRBV19 to TRBJ1-5, with D possibly matching TRBD1 (5 bases). Trimming cost V 3 bases and J 0 bases, with 15 bases left between them. The CDR3 length is 17 residues. Germline V gene sequence: CDR1 LNHDA, CDR2 SQIVND (reference sequence).

The CDR3 DNA sequence: TGCAGCGTATCGACAGGGGCCACTGAAGCTTTCTTT. This translates into CSVSTGATEAFF. J is TRBJ1-1 and V is TRBV29-1, with 8 bases matching TRBD1. There are 12 residues in the CDR3. The trim removed 6 bases at V and 4 bases at J, leaving 4 bases unmatched. The germline CDR1 and CDR2 sequences are SQVTM and ANQGSEA.

This rearrangement joins TRBV4-1 to TRBJ1-2; D gene ambiguous. V lost 0 bases to trimming and J lost 12 bases, with 17 bases between them. This CDR3 is built from 14 residues. Germline CDR1 and CDR2: MGHRA and YSYEKL. The CDR3 loop is CASSQDRAGPRDTF. CDR3 in DNA: TGCGCCAGCAGCCAAGATCGTGCGGGCCCACGAGACACCTTC.